The rows below give T cell receptor beta chains drawn from one sample of a study of identical twins. TCRdb called the 5' RACE reads again in MiXCR, with one record for every CDR3 protein. This table has approximately 210,000 distinct CDR3 sequences, 6.5% appearing once. The sample was also linked to a second study, of T cells expressing NK-cell markers.

Sequenced input: CD8+ T cells sorted from blood. These TCRs come from a woman under 30 in good health. CDR3s include the opening cysteine and the closing phenylalanine or tryptophan. A D gene is named only where the DNA matches it firmly. Clone size, where shown, is once, few, many, or a class for clones that have expanded.

d_call j_call v_call clone_size cdr3_nt cdr3_aa
TRBD2 TRBJ2-3 TRBV11-2 few TGTGCCAGCAGCTCGTTAGCGGGCCCGGAGGCAGATACGCAGTATTTT CASSSLAGPEADTQYF
TRBD2 TRBJ2-7 TRBV7-9 NA TGTGCCAGCAGCTCAGCCGGGACTAGCGGAACCTACGAGCAGTACTTC CASSSAGTSGTYEQYF
TRBD1 TRBJ2-3 TRBV9 NA TGTGCCAGCAGCCCACGGGACAGAGATACGCAGTATTTT CASSPRDRDTQYF
NA TRBJ1-5 TRBV7-9 few TGTGCCAGCAGCTTAGATAGCCGGGCCCAGCATTTT CASSLDSRAQHF
TRBD2 TRBJ2-5 TRBV12-3/TRBV12-4 many TGTGCCAGCAGTTTGAAAGCAGCGGGGAACCAAGAGACCCAGTACTTC CASSLKAAGNQETQYF
NA TRBJ2-3 TRBV3-1 many TGTGCCAGCAGCCAAGCCCGACTCCCGGGGGCAGATACGCAGTATTTT CASSQARLPGADTQYF
NA TRBJ2-7 TRBV6-2/TRBV6-3 NA TGTGCCAGCGCTCCAGGAAGGAGAACCTACGAGCAGTACTTC CASAPGRRTYEQYF
TRBD1 TRBJ2-3 TRBV11-2 NA TGTGCCAGCAGCTGGACAGGGGGTTTTGCAGATACGCAGTATTTT CASSWTGGFADTQYF
NA TRBJ2-3 TRBV29-1 many TGCAGCGTCCCCCACGGAGTGGGCACAGATACGCAGTATTTT CSVPHGVGTDTQYF
NA TRBJ1-1 TRBV12-5 few TGTGCTAGTGGTAACAACAGGGAAAACACTGAAGCTTTCTTT CASGNNRENTEAFF
NA TRBJ2-1 TRBV27 NA TGTGCCAGCAGTAAAGGACTCTACAATGAGCAGTTCTTC CASSKGLYNEQFF
TRBD1 TRBJ1-2 TRBV20-1 few TGCAGTGACCGGGACAGGAGCTTTTACCTTTATGGCTACACCTTC CSDRDRSFYLYGYTF
NA TRBJ1-2 TRBV29-1 few TGCAGCGCAGAAATTAATCCTAACTATGGCTACACCTTC CSAEINPNYGYTF
NA TRBJ1-4 TRBV15 NA TGTGCCACCGGGGCAGGGACTAATGAAAAACTGTTTTTT CATGAGTNEKLFF
TRBD2 TRBJ2-3 TRBV6-5 few TGTGCCAGCAGTTACTCCGTTGCGGGAGGGGGAGATACGCAGTATTTT CASSYSVAGGGDTQYF
NA TRBJ2-1 TRBV6-1 NA TGTGCCAGCACTCCTGGACCAGATGAGCAGTTCTTC CASTPGPDEQFF
NA TRBJ2-3 TRBV20-1 NA TGCAGTGCCAATCGCCGTGGGGGGACAGATACGCAGTATTTT CSANRRGGTDTQYF
TRBD2 TRBJ2-7 TRBV27 NA TGTGCCAGCAGTTTAGGGGCTAGCGGGGGCGACGAGCAGTACTTC CASSLGASGGDEQYF
TRBD2 TRBJ2-3 TRBV11-1 few TGTGCCAGCAGCGCCGGAGAACTAGCGGGGGGACTCACAGATACGCAGTATTTT CASSAGELAGGLTDTQYF
NA TRBJ2-2 TRBV7-9 many TGTGCCAGCAGCTTTCCTGGTTCCCGCACCGGGGAGCTGTTTTTT CASSFPGSRTGELFF
NA TRBJ1-1 TRBV9 few TGTGCCAGCAGCGTAGAAGGTGGGGCATTCCCCGAACTTGAAGCTTTCTTT CASSVEGGAFPELEAFF
NA TRBJ2-1 TRBV7-2 NA TGTGCCAGCGGACGGGCGGCCTACAATGAGCAGTTCTTC CASGRAAYNEQFF
NA TRBJ2-2 TRBV5-1 many TGCGCCAGCAGCTTGCCGGCAGGGACTTTGAACGGGGAGCTGTTTTTT CASSLPAGTLNGELFF
NA TRBJ2-5 TRBV20-1 NA TGCAGTGCTAGAGATTTGGGACTGCCCTACTTC CSARDLGLPYF
TRBD1 TRBJ2-2 TRBV12-3/TRBV12-4 many TGTGCCAGCAGGGAACCACAGGGGCCCGGGGAGCTGTTTTTT CASREPQGPGELFF
NA TRBJ2-1 TRBV9 many TGTGCCAGCAGCGTAGGTCAAGGACGCAGCTGGAATGAGCAGTTCTTC CASSVGQGRSWNEQFF
NA TRBJ2-1 TRBV3-1 few TGTGCCCGGAGGCGTGACATTTGCAATGAGCAGTTCTTC CARRRDICNEQFF
TRBD2 TRBJ2-5 TRBV7-9 many TGTGCCAGCAGCTTAATCGGACTAGCGGGGGAAGAGACCCAGTACTTC CASSLIGLAGEETQYF
NA TRBJ2-1 TRBV3-1 NA TGTGCCAGCAGCCAAGATGCGGGCCGACCTCACAATGAGCAGTTCTTC CASSQDAGRPHNEQFF
TRBD1 TRBJ2-7 TRBV5-5 few TGTGCCAGCAGCAGGACAGGGCCAACCTACGAGCAGTACTTC CASSRTGPTYEQYF
NA TRBJ2-3 TRBV25-1 few TGTGCCAGCAGTGGACATGCGACCTCTAGCACAGATACGCAGTATTTT CASSGHATSSTDTQYF
NA TRBJ2-1 TRBV3-1 NA TGTGCCAGCAGCCAAGCTTTAGCTCTCTCCTACAATGAGCAGTTCTTC CASSQALALSYNEQFF
NA TRBJ1-3 TRBV20-1 NA TGCAGTGCTAGGGGGGTGGGGCCGGGGTCCTCTGGAAACACCATATATTTT CSARGVGPGSSGNTIYF
NA TRBJ2-1 TRBV20-1 few TGCAGTGCTTCAACTGACTTTTCCCAGGATGAGCAGTTCTTC CSASTDFSQDEQFF
NA TRBJ2-1 TRBV21-1 NA TGTGCCAGCAGCAAAAGGGGGGGACTAGTGCAGTTCTTC CASSKRGGLVQFF
NA TRBJ2-5 TRBV9 few TGTGCCAGCAGCGTCTCACTAGACTGGGAGACCCAGTACTTC CASSVSLDWETQYF
NA TRBJ2-2 TRBV29-1 many TGCAGCGTTGTGGCGTATTCTGGGGAGCTGTTTTTT CSVVAYSGELFF
TRBD1 TRBJ2-2 TRBV27 NA TGTGCCAGCAGTTTCCGGGACAGGGCCATCGGCACCGGGGAGCTGTTTTTT CASSFRDRAIGTGELFF
TRBD1 TRBJ2-7 TRBV5-6 medium-sized TGTGCCAGCAGCCCAACAGGACAGGGCTGCTACGAGCAGTACTTC CASSPTGQGCYEQYF
NA TRBJ2-7 TRBV11-2 NA TGTGCCAGCAGCCTGCCCCCGGTCTACGAGCAGTACTTC CASSLPPVYEQYF
NA TRBJ1-1 TRBV20-1 NA TGCAGTGCTAGAGAGGCAGGGGTAGGCACTGAAGCTTTCTTT CSAREAGVGTEAFF
NA TRBJ2-5 TRBV6-5 few TGTGCCAGCAGTTACTCGACGGGGGAGACCCAGTACTTC CASSYSTGETQYF
NA TRBJ2-7 TRBV13 few TGTGCCAGCAGCGGAGGACAGAGCTCCTACGAGCAGTACTTC CASSGGQSSYEQYF
NA TRBJ1-5 TRBV16 NA TGTGCCAGCAGCCAATTATATGGCGGGGACCAGCCCCAGCATTTT CASSQLYGGDQPQHF
NA TRBJ2-3 TRBV9 few TGTGCCAGCAAAGGGGCGCAAGATACGCAGTATTTT CASKGAQDTQYF
NA TRBJ2-1 TRBV9 many TGTGCCAGCACCCCGACGATTAATGGTGAGCAGTTCTTC CASTPTINGEQFF
TRBD2 TRBJ2-2 TRBV4-1 few TGCGCCAGCAGCCAGGTTTTAGCGGGAAACACCGGGGAGCTGTTTTTT CASSQVLAGNTGELFF
TRBD2 TRBJ2-1 TRBV7-6 few TGTGCCAGCAGCTTAGGGACTAGCAGCAATGAGCAGTTCTTC CASSLGTSSNEQFF